This entry concerns a single T cell receptor beta chain. Its antigen is not identified. Between the trimmed V and J ends, which lost 6 bases and 7 bases, there was a span of 18 bases. Germline V lookup: CDR1 MNHNS, CDR2 SASEGT. The CDR3 spans 14 residues. The data were taken from a study of T cells after yellow fever vaccination. About the research overall: Low-cell-number fractions were prepared with SMART-Seq v4 Ultra Low Input. Notes on the study in general: Abundant bulk-derived clonotypes could contaminate FACS-sorted repertoires. The booster response re-showed most primary clones: about 96% CD4, roughly 91% CD8.

5'RACE template switching added a universal primer site and UMIs to TCR cDNA. TCRdb recomputed calls from the 5' RACE reads with MiXCR, one row per CDR3 protein. The profile shows approximately 300,000 distinct CDR3 sequences, over 10% of them singletons. The TCR originated in a man between 25 and 39 years old who received the YFV17D yellow fever vaccine. The specimen comprised CD4+ T cells sorted from PBMCs, sampled 45 days after the yellow fever booster vaccination. V and J are TRBV6-1 and TRBJ2-5; D might be TRBD2 (6 bases). CDR3: CASRILPGDMTQYF. For the CDR3, the DNA is TGTGCCAGCAGAATCCTACCGGGGGATATGACCCAGTACTTC.